The rows below give T cell receptor beta chains drawn from one sample of a study of blood T cell repertoires in COVID-19. Measured with immunoSEQ multiplex PCR; TCRdb has only the in-frame clones, and not every one. The sample includes 75,000 or so clones, around 80% of them seen just once. Sequenced sample: peripheral blood. These receptor sequences come from a man in his 60s with active or convalescent COVID-19. The CDR3 runs from the conserved cysteine through the conserved F or W. The D gene is left open where the match is weak. Size values are once, few and many counts, or a class for expanded clones, and some rows have none.

d_call j_call v_call clone_size cdr3_nt cdr3_aa
TRBD2 TRBJ2-5 TRBV11-2 once TGTGCCAGCAGCTCCCTAGCGGGGGGGCCTTGGGCCCAGTACTTC CASSSLAGGPWAQYF
TRBD1 TRBJ1-5 TRBV5-4 . TGTGCCAGCAGCTTGGACGGACAGGGTCGCAATCAGCCCCAGCATTTT CASSLDGQGRNQPQHF
TRBD2 TRBJ2-5 TRBV19 . TGTGCCAGTAGTATCGGGCTAGCGGGACTTACACAAGAGACCCAGTACTTC CASSIGLAGLTQETQYF
. TRBJ1-1 TRBV24-1 . TGTGCCACCAGCGCAGCCGGGGGAACTGAAGCTTTCTTT CATSAAGGTEAFF
. TRBJ1-2 TRBV7-8 . TGTGCCAGCAGCTTGGGAGGGGTCGGCGGCTACACCTTC CASSLGGVGGYTF
. TRBJ1-1 TRBV6-5 medium-sized TGTGCCAGCAGTTACGTACAGGGAACTGAAGCTTTCTTT CASSYVQGTEAFF
. TRBJ2-7 TRBV21-1 . TGTGCCAGCAACAGTAGACAGACCCGATCCTACGAGCAGTACTTC CASNSRQTRSYEQYF
TRBD1 TRBJ1-5 TRBV19 once TGTGCCAGCCGGACAGGGGATCAGCCCCAGCATTTT CASRTGDQPQHF
. TRBJ1-6 TRBV11-2 . TGTGCCAGCAGCTTAGTGTTTAGGGAGTATTCACCCCTCCACTTT CASSLVFREYSPLHF
TRBD1 TRBJ2-5 TRBV11-2 . TGTGCCAGCAGCCCTCAAGGACAGGGGGTTGAGACCCAGTACTTC CASSPQGQGVETQYF
TRBD1 TRBJ1-3 TRBV6-5 . TGTGCCAGCAGTTACACGGACAGGGGGCCAGGAAACACCATATATTTT CASSYTDRGPGNTIYF
. TRBJ1-5 TRBV30 . TGTGCCTGGAGTGTGGGCAGCTTCAATCAGCCCCAGCATTTT CAWSVGSFNQPQHF
TRBD1 TRBJ1-5 TRBV30 few TGTGCCTGGAGTCCCCTGACAGGGCAGGGCAATCAGCCCCAGCATTTT CAWSPLTGQGNQPQHF
TRBD2 TRBJ2-3 TRBV19 . TGTGCCAGTAGTATAGAACTAGCGGGCTCCACAGATACGCAGTATTTT CASSIELAGSTDTQYF
TRBD2 TRBJ2-4 TRBV9 . TGTGCCAGCAGCGCCGGGACTAGCGGGGGTATTGGGGCCAAAAACATTCAGTACTTC CASSAGTSGGIGAKNIQYF
. TRBJ2-1 TRBV4-3 . TGCGCCAGCAGCCGATCAGGAGGCGAGCAGTTCTTC CASSRSGGEQFF
. TRBJ2-5 TRBV2 . TGTGCCAGTCGTGAGGGGGTTGCAGAGACCCAGTACTTC CASREGVAETQYF
. TRBJ2-7 TRBV16 . TGTGCCAGCAGCCTCCTCGGGGGAGCGGGCGAGCAGTACTTC CASSLLGGAGEQYF
. TRBJ1-1 TRBV5-1 . TGCGCCAGCAGCGGCTCGGGGACTGAAGCTTTCTTT CASSGSGTEAFF
TRBD1 TRBJ1-5 TRBV18 once TGTGCCAGCTCACCACGAGACAGGGGGGTCCAGCCCCAGCATTTT CASSPRDRGVQPQHF
. TRBJ1-1 TRBV29-1 . TGCAGCGTTTCACAGGGCCCCCGGGAAGCTTTCTTT CSVSQGPREAFF
. TRBJ1-3 TRBV6-5 . TGTGCCAGCAGCCGGGGGGGCTTAGGAAACACCATATATTTT CASSRGGLGNTIYF
TRBD2 TRBJ2-4 TRBV7-2 . TGTGCCAGCAGCCTCGGACTCGGGAGCGGGGGATTCCCTAAAAACATTCAGTACTTC CASSLGLGSGGFPKNIQYF
. TRBJ2-7 TRBV19 . TGTGCCAGTGGATTGGGAGACGAGCAGTACTTC CASGLGDEQYF
. TRBJ1-6 TRBV9 few TGTGCCAGCAGCCCTCCGGGGAATTCACCCCTCCACTTT CASSPPGNSPLHF
TRBD1 TRBJ1-2 TRBV6-1 . TGTGCCAGCAGTGATGGGACAGGGAGAGGCTACACCTTC CASSDGTGRGYTF
. TRBJ2-5 TRBV19 . TGTGCCAGTAGTATTTGGGCCTTCCAAGAGACCCAGTACTTC CASSIWAFQETQYF
. TRBJ1-2 TRBV10-3 few TGTGCCGGCTGGGGGGAAATAGGCTATGGCTACACCTTC CAGWGEIGYGYTF
TRBD2 TRBJ2-5 TRBV3-1/TRBV3-2 . TGTGCCAGCAGCCAAAGAGGCGGGGGGGCTCGGGAGACCCAGTACTTC CASSQRGGGARETQYF
TRBD2 TRBJ2-5 TRBV3-1/TRBV3-2 . TGTGCCAGCAGCCAAGACGGGGGGGCGGTAGAGACCCAGTACTTC CASSQDGGAVETQYF
. TRBJ1-1 TRBV11-2 . TGTGCCAGCAGCCTCAGGGCGGGGGGGACTGAAGCTTTCTTT CASSLRAGGTEAFF
. TRBJ2-7 TRBV6-5 . TGTGCCAGCAGTTTCCTTTTGCCGCCGGGAAGGAACGAGCAGTACTTC CASSFLLPPGRNEQYF
TRBD1 TRBJ1-5 TRBV18 . TGTGCCAGCTCACAAGGGACAGGGGGTCAGCCCCAGCATTTT CASSQGTGGQPQHF
. TRBJ2-3 TRBV12-5 . TGTGCTAGTGGTTTTAGCCGACAGTCAGATACGCAGTATTTT CASGFSRQSDTQYF
. TRBJ1-3 TRBV7-9 . TGTGCCAGCAGCTCAGCTACAGGGTGGGGAAACACCATATATTTT CASSSATGWGNTIYF
TRBD1 TRBJ1-4 TRBV19 . TGTGCCAGTAGTGGGTGGGACAGGGCTGAAAAACTGTTTTTT CASSGWDRAEKLFF
TRBD2 TRBJ2-1 TRBV7-2 . TGTGCCAGCAGCTTAGTAGCGGGGGGGCCTGGTGAGCAGTTCTTC CASSLVAGGPGEQFF
. TRBJ1-1 TRBV6-6 once TGTGCCAGCAGCCATCCAGAGAACACTGAAGCTTTCTTT CASSHPENTEAFF
TRBD1 TRBJ1-2 TRBV18 . TGTGCCAGCTCACCTGTCGGACAGGGAAATGGCTACACCTTC CASSPVGQGNGYTF
TRBD1 TRBJ1-1 TRBV15 . TGTGCCACCAGCAGGGCTCAGGGGGACACTGAAGCTTTCTTT CATSRAQGDTEAFF
TRBD1 TRBJ1-2 TRBV19 . TGTGCCAGTAGTATACTTCAACAGGGGGCTGGCTACACCTTC CASSILQQGAGYTF
. TRBJ1-2 TRBV19 . TGTGCCAGTAGTATAACAGAGAACTATGGCTACACCTTC CASSITENYGYTF
. TRBJ1-1 TRBV5-1 . TGCGCCAGCAGCCTCACCGGGGGTGAAGCTTTCTTT CASSLTGGEAFF
. TRBJ2-2 TRBV5-1 . TGCGCCAGCAGCCCGGACAGACCTTCCACCGGGGAGCTGTTTTTT CASSPDRPSTGELFF
TRBD2 TRBJ2-2 TRBV7-9 . TGTGCCAGCACCACGACTAGCGGGGGGCCGAACACCGGGGAGCTGTTTTTT CASTTTSGGPNTGELFF
TRBD2 TRBJ2-1 TRBV5-4 . TGTGCCAGCAGCTTGCGACTAGCGGGGCAATTCTACAATGAGCAGTTCTTC CASSLRLAGQFYNEQFF
TRBD2 TRBJ2-5 TRBV6-5 . TGTGCCAGCAGTTACGGGCTAGCGGGGGGGGAAGAGACCCAGTACTTC CASSYGLAGGEETQYF